Included here is one TCR beta chain sequence, with context. The target antigen is unknown. The CDR3 loop spans 10 amino acids. Germline V gene data show CDR1 as DFQATT and CDR2 as SNEGSKA (reference sequence). V lost 8 bases and J 7 bases, leaving 11 bases between the germline ends. These data are taken from a study of breast tumors, draining lymph nodes, adjacent tissues. TCRdb fed the multiplex PCR reads into MiXCR, producing one record per CDR3 protein. The sample records 200,000 to 250,000 distinct CDR3 sequences, approximately 36% being singletons. Axillary draining lymph nodes of breast cancer patients supplied the node samples. Study-level findings and limits: Most tumor T cells seemingly derive from lymph node, then expand in tumor.

The sequence was obtained from a female donor with breast cancer. Some clones in this sample may be carry-over from other donors' samples. The chain couples TRBV20-1 to TRBJ1-2, with TRBD1 as a possible D gene (5 bases). Sequencing was carried out using axillary lymph node tissue. DNA of the CDR3: TGCAGTACCCTGGGGGGTGGCTACACCTTC. It encodes CSTLGGGYTF.